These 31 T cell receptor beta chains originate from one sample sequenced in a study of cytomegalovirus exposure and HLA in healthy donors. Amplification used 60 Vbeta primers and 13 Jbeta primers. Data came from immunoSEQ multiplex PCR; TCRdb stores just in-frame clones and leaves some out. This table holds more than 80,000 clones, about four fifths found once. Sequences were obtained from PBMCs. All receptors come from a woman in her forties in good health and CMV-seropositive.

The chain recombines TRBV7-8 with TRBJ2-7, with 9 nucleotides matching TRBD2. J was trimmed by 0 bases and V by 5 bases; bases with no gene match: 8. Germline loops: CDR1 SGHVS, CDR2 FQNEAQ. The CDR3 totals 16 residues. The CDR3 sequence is CASSPRSGRPSYEQYF. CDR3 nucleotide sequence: TGTGCCAGCAGCCCCCGCAGCGGGAGGCCCTCCTACGAGCAGTACTTC.

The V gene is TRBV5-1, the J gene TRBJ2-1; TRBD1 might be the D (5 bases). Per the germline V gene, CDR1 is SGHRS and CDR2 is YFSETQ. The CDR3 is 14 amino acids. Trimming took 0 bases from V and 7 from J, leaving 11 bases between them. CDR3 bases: TGCGCCAGCAGCTTGGGGCAGGGCGAAAATGAGCAGTTCTTC. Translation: CASSLGQGENEQFF.

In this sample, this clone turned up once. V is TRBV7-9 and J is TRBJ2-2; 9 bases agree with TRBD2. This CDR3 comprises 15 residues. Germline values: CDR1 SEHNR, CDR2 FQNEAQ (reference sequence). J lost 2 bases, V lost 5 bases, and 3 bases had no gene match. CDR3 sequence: CASSRLAVNTGELFF. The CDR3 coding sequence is TGTGCCAGCAGCCGACTAGCGGTTAACACCGGGGAGCTGTTTTTT. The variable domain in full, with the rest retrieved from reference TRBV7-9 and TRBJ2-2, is DTGVSQNPRHKITKRGQNVTFRCDPISEHNRLYWYRQTLGQGPEFLTYFQNEAQLEKSRLLSDRFSAERPKGSFSTLEIQRTEQGDSAMYLCASSRLAVNTGELFFGEGSRLTVL.

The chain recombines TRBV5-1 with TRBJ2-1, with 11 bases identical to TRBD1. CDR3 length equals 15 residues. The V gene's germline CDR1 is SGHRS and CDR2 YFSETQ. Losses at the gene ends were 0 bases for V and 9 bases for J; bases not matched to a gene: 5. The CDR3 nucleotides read TGCGCCAGCAGCTTGGATGGACAGGGGGCGGGTGAGCAGTTCTTC. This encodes CASSLDGQGAGEQFF.

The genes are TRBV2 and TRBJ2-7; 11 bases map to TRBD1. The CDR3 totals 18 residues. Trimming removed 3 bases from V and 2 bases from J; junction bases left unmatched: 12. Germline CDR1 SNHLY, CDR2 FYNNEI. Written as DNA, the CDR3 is TGTGCCAGCAGTGAGGGACAGGGGGTCCCCATACTTCCCTACGAGCAGTACTTC. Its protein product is CASSEGQGVPILPYEQYF.

The CDR3 nucleotides read TGTGCCAGCGCTCTAGCGGGAGCAAGGACCGACAATGAGCAGTTCTTC. Amino acids: CASALAGARTDNEQFF. The chain recombines TRBV21-1 with TRBJ2-1; the table's D call, TRBD2, was not checked against the DNA. TRBV21-1 is recorded as a pseudogene. The CDR3 sequence is 16 residues long.

The CDR3 region is CAWSDRGDDGYTF. DNA of the CDR3: TGTGCCTGGAGTGACAGGGGCGACGATGGCTACACCTTC. This chain uses TRBV30 with TRBJ1-2, with 7 bases identical to TRBD1. CDR1 and CDR2 (germline): GTSNPN, SVGIG (reference sequence). V shed 1 base and J 6 bases; nucleotides not matched to a gene: 5. This CDR3 comprises 13 residues.

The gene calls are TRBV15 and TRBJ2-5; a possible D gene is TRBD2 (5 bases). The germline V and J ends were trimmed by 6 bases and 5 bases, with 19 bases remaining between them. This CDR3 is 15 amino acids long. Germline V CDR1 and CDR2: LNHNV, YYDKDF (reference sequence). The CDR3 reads CATSFPRAGRETQYF. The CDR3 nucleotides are TGTGCCACCAGTTTTCCGAGGGCAGGCAGGGAGACCCAGTACTTC.

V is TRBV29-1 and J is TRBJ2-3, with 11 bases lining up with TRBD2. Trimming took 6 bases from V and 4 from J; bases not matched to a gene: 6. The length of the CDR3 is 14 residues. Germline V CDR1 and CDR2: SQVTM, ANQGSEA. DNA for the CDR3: TGCAGCGTCCGTTTAGCGGGAGGGGCAGATACGCAGTATTTT. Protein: CSVRLAGGADTQYF.

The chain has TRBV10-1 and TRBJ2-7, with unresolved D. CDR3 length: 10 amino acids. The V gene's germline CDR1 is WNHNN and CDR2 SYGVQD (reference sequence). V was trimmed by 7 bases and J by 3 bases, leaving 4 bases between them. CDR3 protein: CASINYEQYF. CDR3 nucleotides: TGCGCCAGCATTAACTACGAGCAGTACTTC.

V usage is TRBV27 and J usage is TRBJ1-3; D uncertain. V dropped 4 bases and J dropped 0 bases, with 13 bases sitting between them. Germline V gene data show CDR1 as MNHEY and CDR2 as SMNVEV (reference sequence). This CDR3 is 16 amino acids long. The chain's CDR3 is CASSSDPWSSGNTIYF. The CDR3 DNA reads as TGTGCCAGCAGTTCTGATCCGTGGAGCTCTGGAAACACCATATATTTT.

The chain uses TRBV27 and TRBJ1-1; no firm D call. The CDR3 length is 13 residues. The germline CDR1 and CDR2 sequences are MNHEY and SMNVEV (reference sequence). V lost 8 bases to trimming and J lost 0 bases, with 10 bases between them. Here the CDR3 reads CASSPLMNTEAFF. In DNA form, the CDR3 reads TGTGCCAGCTCTCCCCTTATGAACACTGAAGCTTTCTTT.

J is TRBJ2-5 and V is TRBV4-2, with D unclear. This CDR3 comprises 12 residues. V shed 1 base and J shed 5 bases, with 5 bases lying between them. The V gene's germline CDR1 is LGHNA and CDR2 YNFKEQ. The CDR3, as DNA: TGTGCCAGCAGCCAAGGCGAGGAGACCCAGTACTTC. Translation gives CASSQGEETQYF.

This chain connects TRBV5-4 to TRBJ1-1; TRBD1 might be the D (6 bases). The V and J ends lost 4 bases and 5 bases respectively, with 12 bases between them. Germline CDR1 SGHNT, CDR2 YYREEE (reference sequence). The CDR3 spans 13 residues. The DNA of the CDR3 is TGTGCCAGCAGCCTACAGGGAGGGACTGAAGCTTTCTTT. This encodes CASSLQGGTEAFF. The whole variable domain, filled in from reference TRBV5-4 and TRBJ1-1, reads ETGVTQSPTHLIKTRGQQVTLRCSSQSGHNTVSWYQQALGQGPQFIFQYYREEENGRGNFPPRFSGLQFPNYSSELNVNALELDDSALYLCASSLQGGTEAFFGQGTRLTVV.

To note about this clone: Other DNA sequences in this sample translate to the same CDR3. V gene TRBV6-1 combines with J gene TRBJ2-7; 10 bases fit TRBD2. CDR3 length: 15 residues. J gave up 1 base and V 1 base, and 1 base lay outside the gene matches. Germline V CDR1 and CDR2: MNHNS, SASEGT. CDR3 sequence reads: CASSEGTSGSYEQYF. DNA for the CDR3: TGTGCCAGCAGTGAAGGGACTAGCGGATCCTACGAGCAGTACTTC.

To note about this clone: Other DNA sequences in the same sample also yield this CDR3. The CDR3 DNA reads TGTGCCAGCAGCTTGGGACAGGGGGACACCGGGGAGCTGTTTTTT. Translated, it gives CASSLGQGDTGELFF. This sequence joins TRBV7-9 and TRBJ2-2; 11 bases agree with TRBD1. CDR1 is SEHNR and CDR2 is FQNEAQ in the germline V gene (reference sequence). The trim removed 3 bases at V and 3 bases at J, leaving 0 bases unmatched. The CDR3 is made up of 15 amino acids.

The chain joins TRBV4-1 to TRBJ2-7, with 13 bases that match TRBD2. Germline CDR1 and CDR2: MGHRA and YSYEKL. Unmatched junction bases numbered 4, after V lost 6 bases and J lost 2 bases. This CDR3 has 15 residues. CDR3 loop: CASSLGTSGTYEQYF. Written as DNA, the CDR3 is TGCGCCAGCAGTCTCGGGACTAGCGGGACCTACGAGCAGTACTTC.

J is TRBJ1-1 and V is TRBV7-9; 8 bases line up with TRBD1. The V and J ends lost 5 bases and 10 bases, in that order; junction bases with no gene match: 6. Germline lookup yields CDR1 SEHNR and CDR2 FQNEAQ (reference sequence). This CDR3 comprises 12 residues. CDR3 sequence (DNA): TGTGCCAGCAGCCTACGACAGGGGCGAGCTTTCTTT. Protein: CASSLRQGRAFF.

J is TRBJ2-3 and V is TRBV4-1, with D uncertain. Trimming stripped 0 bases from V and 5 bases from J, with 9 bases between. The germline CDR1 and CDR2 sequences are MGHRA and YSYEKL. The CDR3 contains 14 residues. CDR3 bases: TGCGCCAGCAGCCAAGAAAAGCAAATAGATACGCAGTATTTT. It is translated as CASSQEKQIDTQYF.

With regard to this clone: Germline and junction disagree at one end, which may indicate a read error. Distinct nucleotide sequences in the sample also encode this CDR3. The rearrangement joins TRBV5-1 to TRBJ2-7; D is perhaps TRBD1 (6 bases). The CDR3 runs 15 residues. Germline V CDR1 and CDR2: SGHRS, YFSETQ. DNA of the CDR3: TGCGCCAGCAGCTTGGCGCCAGGGGAGCCCTACGAACAGTACTTC. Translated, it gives CASSLAPGEPYEQYF.

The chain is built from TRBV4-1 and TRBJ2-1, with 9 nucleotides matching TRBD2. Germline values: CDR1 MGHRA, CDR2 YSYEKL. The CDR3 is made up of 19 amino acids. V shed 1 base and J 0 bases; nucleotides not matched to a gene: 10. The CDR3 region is CASSQARLAGQSSYNEQFF. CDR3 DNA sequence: TGCGCCAGCAGCCAAGCCCGCCTAGCGGGACAGAGCTCCTACAATGAGCAGTTCTTC.

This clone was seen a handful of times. CDR3 DNA sequence: TGCGCCAGCAGTGAAGGCGGGAGTGGGGGCAATGAGCAGTTCTTC. This translates into CASSEGGSGGNEQFF. The genes are TRBV10-1 and TRBJ2-1, with 7 bases that match TRBD2. Looked up from germline, CDR1 is WNHNN and CDR2 is SYGVQD (reference sequence). This CDR3 is built from 15 residues. J gave up 6 bases and V 3 bases, and 8 bases lay outside the gene matches.

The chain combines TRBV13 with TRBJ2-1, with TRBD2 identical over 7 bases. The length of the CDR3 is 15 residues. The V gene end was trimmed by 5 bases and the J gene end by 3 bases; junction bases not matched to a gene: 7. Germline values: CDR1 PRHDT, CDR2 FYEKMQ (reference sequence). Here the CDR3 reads CASSGTSAYYNEQFF. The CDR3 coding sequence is TGTGCCAGCAGCGGCACTAGCGCCTACTACAATGAGCAGTTCTTC.

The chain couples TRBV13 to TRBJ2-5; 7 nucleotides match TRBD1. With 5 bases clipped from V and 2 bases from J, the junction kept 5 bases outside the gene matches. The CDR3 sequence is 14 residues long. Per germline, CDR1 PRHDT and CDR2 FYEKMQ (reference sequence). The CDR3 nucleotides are TGTGCCAGCAGCATCCGACAGGGACAAGAGACCCAGTACTTC. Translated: CASSIRQGQETQYF.

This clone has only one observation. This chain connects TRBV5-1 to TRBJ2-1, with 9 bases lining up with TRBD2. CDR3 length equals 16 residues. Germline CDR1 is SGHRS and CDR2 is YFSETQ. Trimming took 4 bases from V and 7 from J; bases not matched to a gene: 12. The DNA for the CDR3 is TGCGCCAGCAGCCTCCAGGCGGGAGGGCCGGGGAATGAGCAGTTCTTC. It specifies CASSLQAGGPGNEQFF.

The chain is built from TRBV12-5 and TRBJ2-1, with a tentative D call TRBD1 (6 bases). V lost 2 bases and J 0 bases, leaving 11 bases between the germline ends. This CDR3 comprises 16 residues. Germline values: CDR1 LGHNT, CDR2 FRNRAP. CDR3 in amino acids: CASGLPTGISYNEQFF. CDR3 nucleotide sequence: TGTGCTAGTGGTTTGCCAACAGGGATCTCCTACAATGAGCAGTTCTTC.

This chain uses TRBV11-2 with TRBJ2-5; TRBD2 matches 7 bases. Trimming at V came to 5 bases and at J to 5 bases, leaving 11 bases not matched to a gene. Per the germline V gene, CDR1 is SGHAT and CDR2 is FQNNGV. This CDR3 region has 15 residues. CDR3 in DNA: TGTGCCAGCAGCCCCCGGGGGGATCGGAGGGAGACCCAGTACTTC. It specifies CASSPRGDRRETQYF.

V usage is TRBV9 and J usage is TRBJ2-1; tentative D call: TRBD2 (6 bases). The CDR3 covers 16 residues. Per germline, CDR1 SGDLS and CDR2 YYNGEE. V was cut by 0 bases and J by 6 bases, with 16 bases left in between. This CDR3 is CASSVVWGGTGNEQFF. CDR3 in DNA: TGTGCCAGCAGCGTAGTATGGGGCGGGACGGGCAATGAGCAGTTCTTC.

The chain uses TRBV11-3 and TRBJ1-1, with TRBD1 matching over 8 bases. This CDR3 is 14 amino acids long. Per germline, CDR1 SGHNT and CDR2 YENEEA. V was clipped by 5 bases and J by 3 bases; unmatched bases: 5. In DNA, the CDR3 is TGTGCCAGCAGCACCACAGGGGGGGACACTGAAGCTTTCTTT. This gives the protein CASSTTGGDTEAFF.

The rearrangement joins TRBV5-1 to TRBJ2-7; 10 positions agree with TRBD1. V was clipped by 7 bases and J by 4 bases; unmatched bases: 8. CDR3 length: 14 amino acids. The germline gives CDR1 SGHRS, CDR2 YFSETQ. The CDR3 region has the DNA TGCGCCAGCGCCTGGGACAGGGGATATTACGAGCAGTACTTC. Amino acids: CASAWDRGYYEQYF.

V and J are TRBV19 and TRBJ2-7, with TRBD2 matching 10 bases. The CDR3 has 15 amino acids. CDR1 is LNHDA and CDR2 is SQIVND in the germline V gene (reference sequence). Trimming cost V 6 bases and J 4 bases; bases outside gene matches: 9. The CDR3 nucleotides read TGTGCCAGTAGCTCCATAGCGGGAGGCCCTTACGAGCAGTACTTC. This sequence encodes CASSSIAGGPYEQYF.